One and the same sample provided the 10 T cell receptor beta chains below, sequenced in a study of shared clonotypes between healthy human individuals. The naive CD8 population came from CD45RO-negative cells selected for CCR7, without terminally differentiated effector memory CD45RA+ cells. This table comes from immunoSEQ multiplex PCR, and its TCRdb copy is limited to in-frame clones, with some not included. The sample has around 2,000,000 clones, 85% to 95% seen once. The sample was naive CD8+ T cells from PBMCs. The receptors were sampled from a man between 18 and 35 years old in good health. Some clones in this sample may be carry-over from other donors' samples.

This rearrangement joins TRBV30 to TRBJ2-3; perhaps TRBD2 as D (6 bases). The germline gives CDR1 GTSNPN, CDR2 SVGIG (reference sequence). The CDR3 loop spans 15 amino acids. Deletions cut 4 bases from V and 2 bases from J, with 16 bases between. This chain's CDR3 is CAWTYGGAPTDTQYF. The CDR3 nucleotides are TGTGCCTGGACCTACGGGGGAGCTCCCACAGATACGCAGTATTTT.

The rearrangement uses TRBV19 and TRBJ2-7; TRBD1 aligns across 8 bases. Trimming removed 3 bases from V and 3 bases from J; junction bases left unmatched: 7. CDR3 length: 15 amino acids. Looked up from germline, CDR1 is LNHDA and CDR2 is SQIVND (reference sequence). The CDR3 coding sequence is TGTGCCAGTAGTATCAGGACAGGGACCCTCTACGAGCAGTACTTC. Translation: CASSIRTGTLYEQYF.

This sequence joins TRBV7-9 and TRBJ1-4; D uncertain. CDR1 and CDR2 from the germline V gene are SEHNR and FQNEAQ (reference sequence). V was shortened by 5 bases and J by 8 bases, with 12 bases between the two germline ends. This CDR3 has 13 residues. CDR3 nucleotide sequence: TGTGCCAGCAGCCCGCAAACTCGGGAAAAACTGTTTTTT. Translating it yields CASSPQTREKLFF.

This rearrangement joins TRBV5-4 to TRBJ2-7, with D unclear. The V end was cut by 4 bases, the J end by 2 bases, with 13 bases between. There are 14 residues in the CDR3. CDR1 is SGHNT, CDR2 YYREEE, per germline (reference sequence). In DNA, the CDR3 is TGTGCCAGCAGCCACAGAATGGCAGCCTACGAGCAGTACTTC. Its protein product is CASSHRMAAYEQYF.

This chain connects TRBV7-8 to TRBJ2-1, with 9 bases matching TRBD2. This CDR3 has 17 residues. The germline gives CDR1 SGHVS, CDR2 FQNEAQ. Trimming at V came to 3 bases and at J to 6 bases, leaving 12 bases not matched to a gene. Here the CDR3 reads CASSLWAIAGDSNEQFF. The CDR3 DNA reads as TGTGCCAGCAGCTTGTGGGCCATAGCGGGAGACTCCAATGAGCAGTTCTTC. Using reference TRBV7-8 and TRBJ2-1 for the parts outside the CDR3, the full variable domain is GAGVSQSPRYKVAKRGQDVALRCDPISGHVSLFWYQQALGQGPEFLTYFQNEAQLDKSGLPSDRFFAERPEGSVSTLKIQRTQQEDSAVYLCASSLWAIAGDSNEQFFGPGTRLTVL.

CDR3 coding DNA: TGTGCCAAAAAGGGAGAGGAGGAAGTTCAAGAGACCCAGTACTTC. Translation gives CAKKGEEEVQETQYF. The J gene is TRBJ2-5, the V gene TRBV19; weak D call: TRBD2 (5 bases). The V gene lost 10 bases and the J gene lost 2 bases, with 20 bases spanning the gap. The CDR3 is 15 residues long. From germline, CDR1 is LNHDA and CDR2 SQIVND (reference sequence).

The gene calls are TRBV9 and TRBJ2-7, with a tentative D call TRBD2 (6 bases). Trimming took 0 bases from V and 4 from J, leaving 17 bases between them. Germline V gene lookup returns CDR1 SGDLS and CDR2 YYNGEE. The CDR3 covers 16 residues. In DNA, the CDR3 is TGTGCCAGCAGCGTAGACGCCGGAGGTAGCGGATACGAGCAGTACTTC. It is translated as CASSVDAGGSGYEQYF.

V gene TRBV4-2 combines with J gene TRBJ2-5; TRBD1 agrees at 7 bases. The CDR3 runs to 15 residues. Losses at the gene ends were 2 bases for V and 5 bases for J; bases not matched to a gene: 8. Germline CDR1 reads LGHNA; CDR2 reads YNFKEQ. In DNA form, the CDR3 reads TGTGCCAGCAGCCAATCTCCCGGGACAGCGGAGACCCAGTACTTC. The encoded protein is CASSQSPGTAETQYF.

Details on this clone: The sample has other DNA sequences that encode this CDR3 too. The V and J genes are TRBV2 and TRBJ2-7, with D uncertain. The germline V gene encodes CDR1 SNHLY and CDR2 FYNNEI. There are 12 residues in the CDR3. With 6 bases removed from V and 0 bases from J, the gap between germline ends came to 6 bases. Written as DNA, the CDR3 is TGTGCCAGCAGCCCGTCCTCCTACGAGCAGTACTTC. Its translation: CASSPSSYEQYF.

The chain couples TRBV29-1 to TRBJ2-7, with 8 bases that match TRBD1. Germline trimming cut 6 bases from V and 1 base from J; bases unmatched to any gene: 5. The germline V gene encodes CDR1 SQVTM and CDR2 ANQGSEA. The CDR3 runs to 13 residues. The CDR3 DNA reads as TGCAGCGTGCTGACAGGGGTATCCTACGAGCAGTACTTC. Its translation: CSVLTGVSYEQYF.